This T cell receptor (beta chain) came from a study of cytomegalovirus exposure and HLA in healthy donors. The study's findings and limits: In a later analysis, several top co-occurrence clusters appeared linked to parvovirus B19, influenza, CMV and Epstein-Barr virus. Only CMV serostatus was available as immune exposure information. In a later analysis, the majority of CMV-associated beta chains seemingly showed HLA restriction. Association of a missense DCLRE1C variant with TCR beta V- and J-gene trimming was reported in a later analysis.

A word on this clone: The antigen remains unidentified.

The PCR was carried out with 60 Vbeta primers and 13 Jbeta primers. The data were produced by immunoSEQ multiplex PCR, yet TCRdb's version contains in-frame clones alone and is incomplete. Among 150,000 to 200,000 clones listed, roughly 85% were seen once. CDR1 is KGHSH, CDR2 LQKENI, per germline. Trimming took 3 bases from V and 2 from J; bases not matched to a gene: 9. This CDR3 region has 16 residues. Sequences were obtained from PBMCs. The rearrangement joins TRBV18 to TRBJ2-5; TRBD1 matches 7 bases. The clonotype was recovered from a woman aged 25-40 years in good health and CMV-seronegative. The CDR3 bases are TGTGCCAGCTCACCTATGCTCGGGACAGCACAAGAGACCCAGTACTTC. It is translated as CASSPMLGTAQETQYF. The variable domain in full, completed from reference TRBV18 and TRBJ2-5, reads NAGVMQNPRHLVRRRGQEARLRCSPMKGHSHVYWYRQLPEEGLKFMVYLQKENIIDESGMPKERFSAEFPKEGPSILRIQQVVRGDSAAYFCASSPMLGTAQETQYFGPGTRLLVL.